Below, 5 T cell receptor beta chains from the same sample are listed, as sequenced in a study of T cell responses to AZD1222 COVID-19 vaccine. TCRdb's copy holds only in-frame clones and misses some; the assay was immunoSEQ multiplex PCR. The data contain some 130,000 clones, 75% to 90% of them seen just once; the ten biggest clones take up just over 2.5%. The sequencing used peripheral blood, collected 28 days after the second AZD1222 dose. The receptors here all came from an adult who received the AZD1222 COVID-19 vaccine.

The V gene is TRBV13, the J gene TRBJ1-1, with D tentatively TRBD1 (5 bases). The CDR3 has 13 residues. V lost 5 bases and J lost 1, with 8 bases in between. The V gene's germline CDR1 is PRHDT and CDR2 FYEKMQ (reference sequence). The CDR3 DNA follows: TGTGCCAGCAGCCTCACAGGGAACACTGAAGCTTTCTTT. It is translated as CASSLTGNTEAFF. Based on the CDR3 plus reference TRBV13 and TRBJ1-1, the full variable domain is AAGVIQSPRHLIKEKRETATLKCYPIPRHDTVYWYQQGPGQDPQFLISFYEKMQSDKGSIPDRFSAQQFSDYHSELNMSSLELGDSALYFCASSLTGNTEAFFGQGTRLTVV.

The chain is built from TRBV9 and TRBJ1-4, with D unresolved. The CDR3 is 13 amino acids. Germline-derived CDR1 and CDR2 are SGDLS and YYNGEE. V was clipped by 3 bases and J by 11 bases, with 14 bases between them. The CDR3 nucleotides are TGTGCCAGCAGCGCCGACCCACCTCTTAAACTGTTTTTT. Translating gives CASSADPPLKLFF. Variable domain in full (rest from reference TRBV9 and TRBJ1-4): DSGVTQTPKHLITATGQRVTLRCSPRSGDLSVYWYQQSLDQGLQFLIQYYNGEERAKGNILERFSAQQFPDLHSELNLSSLELGDSALYFCASSADPPLKLFFGSGTQLSVL.

V usage is TRBV7-9 and J usage is TRBJ2-3; a possible D gene is TRBD2 (5 bases). The V gene lost 11 bases and the J gene lost 4 bases, with 7 bases spanning the gap. The length of the CDR3 is 10 residues. Germline CDR1 and CDR2: SEHNR and FQNEAQ (reference sequence). CDR3 amino acids: CAARADTQYF. The CDR3 coding sequence is TGTGCCGCGCGGGCAGATACGCAGTATTTT.

This clone was seen more than once but under ten times. This rearrangement joins TRBV7-2 to TRBJ1-2; D call uncertain. The ends were cut back, 1 base at V and 0 bases at J, with 21 bases in the middle. The CDR3 runs 19 residues. Germline-derived CDR1 and CDR2 are SGHTA and FQGNSA. CDR3 nucleotides: TGTGCCAGCAGCTTAGGTGGGGTCAGGCGACAACTAGCTAACTATGGCTACACCTTC. It specifies CASSLGGVRRQLANYGYTF.

The CDR3 spells CASSLLRNYEQYF. The DNA for the CDR3 is TGTGCCAGCAGCTTACTCAGAAACTACGAGCAGTACTTC. The chain carries TRBV7-9 and TRBJ2-7, with no clear D. This CDR3 has 13 amino acids. The germline V gene encodes CDR1 SEHNR and CDR2 FQNEAQ (reference sequence). The germline V and J ends were trimmed by 2 bases and 3 bases, with 8 bases remaining between them.